Listed below are T cell receptor beta chains from one sample, sequenced in a study of naive and memory T cell subsets. TCRdb independently ran MiXCR on the UMI-ligation and nested PCR reads; one entry per CDR3 protein. The repertoire holds approximately 29,000 distinct CDR3 sequences, with less than 20% as singletons. Sequenced sample: effector memory CD4+ T cells from blood. These receptors were obtained from a human donor in good health. Both conserved end residues are part of each CDR3. D genes are given only for firm matches. Where a row states a size, it is once, few, many or the class of an expanded clone; other rows omit it.

clone_size | j_call | d_call | v_call | cdr3_aa | cdr3_nt
many | TRBJ1-4 | TRBD1 | TRBV6-5 | CASSRRQGGEKLFF | TGTGCCAGCAGCCGGAGACAGGGCGGTGAAAAACTGTTTTTT
- | TRBJ2-7 | - | TRBV20-1 | CSATSRGFYYEQYF | TGCAGTGCTACAAGCAGGGGTTTTTACTACGAGCAGTACTTC
medium-sized | TRBJ2-1 | TRBD1 | TRBV5-6 | CASSLPGQGTHNEQFF | TGTGCCAGCAGCTTGCCCGGACAGGGGACACACAATGAGCAGTTCTTC
few | TRBJ2-1 | - | TRBV20-1 | CSAGRNSHNEQFF | TGCAGTGCTGGCCGAAACTCCCACAATGAGCAGTTCTTC
many | TRBJ2-3 | TRBD2 | TRBV5-1 | CASSLLGTSADTQYF | TGCGCCAGCAGCTTGCTCGGGACTAGCGCCGATACGCAGTATTTT
few | TRBJ2-1 | - | TRBV11-2 | CASSSEVYNEQFF | TGTGCCAGCAGCTCTGAAGTGTACAATGAGCAGTTCTTC
- | TRBJ1-2 | - | TRBV19 | CASSAGENYGYTF | TGTGCCAGTAGTGCAGGGGAAAACTATGGCTACACCTTC
many | TRBJ2-4 | - | TRBV29-1 | CSVESGAKNIQYF | TGCAGCGTTGAATCAGGTGCCAAAAACATTCAGTACTTC
medium-sized | TRBJ1-6 | - | TRBV6-5 | CASSRQDNSPLHF | TGTGCCAGCAGCCGACAGGATAATTCACCCCTCCACTTT
- | TRBJ2-1 | - | TRBV27 | CASSSVWDRDEQFF | TGTGCCAGCAGTTCGGTGTGGGATCGGGATGAGCAGTTCTTC
few | TRBJ1-5 | - | TRBV11-2 | CASSLGRSQPQHF | TGTGCCAGCAGCTTAGGGCGCAGCCAGCCCCAGCATTTT
- | TRBJ2-7 | TRBD1 | TRBV6-2/TRBV6-3 | CASSFQDRGHEQYF | TGTGCCAGCAGTTTTCAGGACAGGGGGCACGAGCAGTACTTC
- | TRBJ2-7 | TRBD1 | TRBV6-1 | CASSEAQGDYEQYF | TGTGCCAGCAGTGAAGCGCAGGGGGACTACGAGCAGTACTTC
few | TRBJ2-5 | TRBD2 | TRBV6-2/TRBV6-3 | CASRGLAGGPQETQYF | TGTGCCAGCAGGGGACTAGCGGGAGGCCCGCAAGAGACCCAGTACTTC
many | TRBJ1-5 | TRBD1 | TRBV5-1 | CASKTGTGDQPQHF | TGCGCCAGCAAAACCGGGACAGGGGATCAGCCCCAGCATTTT
few | TRBJ2-1 | - | TRBV7-8 | CASSWQGYNEQFF | TGTGCCAGCAGCTGGCAGGGATACAATGAGCAGTTCTTC
few | TRBJ1-6 | TRBD1 | TRBV6-5 | CASRLGQVNSPLHF | TGTGCCAGCAGATTAGGACAGGTGAATTCACCCCTCCACTTT
- | TRBJ1-2 | - | TRBV4-3 | CASSQAGAAYGYTF | TGCGCCAGCAGCCAAGCCGGGGCCGCCTATGGCTACACCTTC
- | TRBJ2-1 | TRBD1 | TRBV7-3 | CASSLGQGTINEQFF | TGTGCCAGCAGCCTGGGACAGGGGACGATCAATGAGCAGTTCTTC
few | TRBJ2-5 | - | TRBV6-6 | CASTKRGETQYF | TGTGCCAGCACCAAAAGGGGAGAGACCCAGTACTTC
many | TRBJ1-1 | - | TRBV18 | CASSQDRVQAFF | TGTGCCAGCTCCCAGGACAGAGTGCAAGCTTTCTTT
- | TRBJ1-6 | TRBD1 | TRBV5-1 | CASSWGQGESPLHF | TGCGCCAGCAGCTGGGGACAGGGGGAGTCACCCCTCCACTTT
- | TRBJ2-6 | TRBD1 | TRBV20-1 | CSARDFGAGGRSGANVLTF | TGCAGTGCTAGAGATTTTGGGGCAGGGGGACGCTCTGGGGCCAACGTCCTGACTTTC
medium-sized | TRBJ1-5 | - | TRBV4-1 | CASSQGGFGGGHQPQHF | TGCGCCAGCAGCCAAGGGGGCTTCGGTGGGGGTCATCAGCCCCAGCATTTT
few | TRBJ1-4 | - | TRBV24-1 | CATSALRMSDEKLFF | TGTGCCACCAGTGCCCTGAGGATGAGCGATGAAAAACTGTTTTTT
- | TRBJ2-3 | - | TRBV11-2 | CASSSQRTDTQYF | TGTGCCAGCAGTTCTCAAAGAACAGATACGCAGTATTTT
few | TRBJ2-7 | TRBD2 | TRBV4-2 | CASSQEGTSGYEQYF | TGTGCCAGCAGCCAAGAAGGGACTAGCGGATACGAGCAGTACTTC
- | TRBJ2-3 | - | TRBV20-1 | CSADVPGTSTDTQYF | TGCAGTGCTGACGTCCCCGGGACTAGCACAGATACGCAGTATTTT
- | TRBJ2-1 | TRBD1 | TRBV24-1 | CATSPPLDSGDRGTAYNEQFF | TGTGCCACCAGCCCCCCACTAGATTCGGGGGACAGGGGCACGGCTTACAATGAGCAGTTCTTC
few | TRBJ1-2 | TRBD1 | TRBV27 | CASSFTRDRDNYGYTF | TGTGCCAGCAGTTTCACTCGGGACAGGGATAACTATGGCTACACCTTC
- | TRBJ2-1 | TRBD2 | TRBV7-8 | CASSLAGGSDEQFF | TGTGCCAGCAGCTTAGCGGGAGGGTCGGATGAGCAGTTCTTC
- | TRBJ2-7 | - | TRBV21-1 | CASSTPEAGRPYEQYF | TGTGCCAGCAGCACTCCGGAGGCGGGACGCCCCTACGAGCAGTACTTC
medium-sized | TRBJ2-2 | - | TRBV28 | CASSLVPTGELFF | TGTGCCAGCAGTTTAGTACCGACCGGGGAGCTGTTTTTT
- | TRBJ2-1 | - | TRBV20-1 | CSAPRGSSYNEQFF | TGCAGTGCCCCGCGAGGGAGCTCCTACAATGAGCAGTTCTTC
many | TRBJ2-7 | - | TRBV25-1 | CASKTEGYEQYF | TGTGCCAGCAAGACGGAGGGCTACGAGCAGTACTTC
many | TRBJ1-2 | - | TRBV6-4 | CASSERGRDGYTF | TGTGCCAGCAGTGAGAGAGGGAGGGATGGCTACACCTTC
- | TRBJ1-2 | - | TRBV29-1 | CSVQAGFGQTIFNYGYTF | TGCAGCGTTCAAGCCGGATTCGGGCAGACAATTTTTAACTATGGCTACACCTTC
once | TRBJ2-7 | TRBD1 | TRBV5-5 | CASSIGTGFDEQYF | TGTGCCAGCAGCATAGGGACAGGGTTCGACGAGCAGTACTTC
- | TRBJ1-4 | - | TRBV12-3/TRBV12-4 | CASGRGRLNEKLFF | TGTGCCAGCGGCCGGGGCAGACTAAATGAAAAACTGTTTTTT
few | TRBJ2-2 | - | TRBV20-1 | CSASQGGSETGELFF | TGCAGTGCTTCCCAGGGGGGGTCAGAGACCGGGGAGCTGTTTTTT
few | TRBJ1-1 | - | TRBV28 | CASSSGRTNTEAFF | TGTGCCAGCAGCTCGGGACGGACGAACACTGAAGCTTTCTTT
many | TRBJ1-3 | - | TRBV27 | CASSPQFRADRNTIYF | TGTGCCAGCAGTCCCCAATTTCGGGCTGATAGAAACACCATATATTTT
many | TRBJ2-3 | - | TRBV15 | CATSRSSGLDTQYF | TGTGCCACCAGCAGGTCCAGCGGACTGGATACGCAGTATTTT
many | TRBJ2-3 | TRBD2 | TRBV24-1 | CATSDRTSGRNTDTQYF | TGTGCCACCAGTGACAGGACTAGCGGGAGAAACACAGATACGCAGTATTTT
- | TRBJ1-2 | TRBD1 | TRBV6-5 | CASSSTGVGYTF | TGTGCCAGCAGCTCCACAGGGGTCGGCTACACCTTC
few | TRBJ2-1 | - | TRBV12-3/TRBV12-4 | CASSLRTVGGPSYNEQFF | TGTGCCAGCAGTTTGCGGACGGTTGGGGGCCCATCCTACAATGAGCAGTTCTTC
- | TRBJ2-5 | - | TRBV28 | CASSSSSGYQETQYF | TGTGCCAGCAGTTCATCAAGCGGCTATCAAGAGACCCAGTACTTC
- | TRBJ2-5 | TRBD2 | TRBV14 | CASSPPTSGRWETQYF | TGTGCCAGCAGCCCTCCTACTAGCGGGAGGTGGGAGACCCAGTACTTC
few | TRBJ2-3 | - | TRBV11-2 | CASSLVGGGSTDTQYF | TGTGCCAGCAGCTTAGTTGGCGGAGGCAGCACAGATACGCAGTATTTT
medium-sized | TRBJ1-4 | - | TRBV30 | CAWSVRPHRTNEKLFF | TGTGCCTGGAGTGTACGGCCCCACCGAACTAATGAAAAACTGTTTTTT
- | TRBJ1-1 | TRBD1 | TRBV6-1 | CASDHRGQGEAFF | TGTGCCAGCGATCACAGGGGGCAGGGTGAAGCTTTCTTT
many | TRBJ2-7 | - | TRBV29-1 | CSVENRQVSGEQYF | TGCAGCGTTGAAAATCGGCAAGTTTCGGGCGAGCAGTACTTC
few | TRBJ1-5 | - | TRBV6-2/TRBV6-3 | CASSPLGWVSNQPQHF | TGTGCCAGCAGTCCCCTCGGATGGGTTAGCAATCAGCCCCAGCATTTT
- | TRBJ1-1 | - | TRBV10-3 | CAINQGTLSEAFF | TGTGCCATCAATCAGGGAACCCTCTCTGAAGCTTTCTTT
- | TRBJ2-1 | TRBD2 | TRBV6-2/TRBV6-3 | CASSYTSGKSSYNEQFF | TGTGCCAGCAGTTACACTAGCGGAAAAAGCTCCTACAATGAGCAGTTCTTC
many | TRBJ1-4 | - | TRBV14 | CASSRSRRRLATNEKLFF | TGTGCCAGCAGCCGGAGTCGTAGGAGACTTGCAACTAATGAAAAACTGTTTTTT
- | TRBJ1-1 | - | TRBV7-2 | CASSLITLNTEAFF | TGTGCCAGCAGCTTAATCACTCTGAACACTGAAGCTTTCTTT
- | TRBJ2-2 | TRBD2 | TRBV7-2 | CASSSSGSKTGELFF | TGTGCCAGCAGCTCAAGCGGGAGTAAGACCGGGGAGCTGTTTTTT
- | TRBJ1-2 | - | TRBV6-1 | CASSEYRSGVDGYTF | TGTGCCAGCAGTGAATATAGGTCAGGGGTGGATGGCTACACCTTC